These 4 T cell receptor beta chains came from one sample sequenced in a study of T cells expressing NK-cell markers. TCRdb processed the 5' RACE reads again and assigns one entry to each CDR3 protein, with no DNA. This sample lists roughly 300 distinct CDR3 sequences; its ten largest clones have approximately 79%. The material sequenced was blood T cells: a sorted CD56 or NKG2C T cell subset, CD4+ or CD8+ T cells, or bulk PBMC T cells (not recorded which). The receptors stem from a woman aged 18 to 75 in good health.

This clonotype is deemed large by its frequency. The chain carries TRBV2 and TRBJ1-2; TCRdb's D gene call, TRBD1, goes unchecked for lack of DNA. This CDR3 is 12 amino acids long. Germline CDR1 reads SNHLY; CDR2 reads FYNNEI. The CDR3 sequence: CASTSRGNGYTF.

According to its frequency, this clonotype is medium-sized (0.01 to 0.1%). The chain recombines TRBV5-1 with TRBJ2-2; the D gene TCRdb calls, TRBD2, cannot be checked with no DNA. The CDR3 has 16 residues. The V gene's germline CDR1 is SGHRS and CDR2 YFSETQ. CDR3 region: CASSLALAGNTGELFF.

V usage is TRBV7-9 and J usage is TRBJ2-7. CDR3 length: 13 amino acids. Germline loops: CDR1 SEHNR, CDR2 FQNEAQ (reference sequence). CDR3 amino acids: CASSFQVSYEQYF.

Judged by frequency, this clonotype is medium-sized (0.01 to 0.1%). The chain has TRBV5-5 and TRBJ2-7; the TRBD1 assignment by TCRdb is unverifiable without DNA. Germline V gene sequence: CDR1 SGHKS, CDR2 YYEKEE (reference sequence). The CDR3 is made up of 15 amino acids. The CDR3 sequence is CASSSLGQGAYEQYF.